This record looks at one T cell receptor (beta chain) sequence and its context. The data belong to a study of shared clonotypes between healthy human individuals. Sequencing used immunoSEQ multiplex PCR; TCRdb keeps in-frame clones, though not all of them. The table has a few hundred thousand clones, about 96% seen once. This clonotype originated in a woman aged 25 to 45 in good health. Sequencing used naive CD4+ T cells sorted from blood. Described subset: CD45RA+ positively selected.

CDR3 amino acids: CASSLWTGGGQTQYF. The CDR3 nucleotides are TGTGCCAGCAGCCTTTGGACAGGGGGAGGACAGACCCAGTACTTC. The chain employs TRBV5-4 and TRBJ2-5; 10 bases match TRBD1. The germline CDR1 and CDR2 sequences are SGHNT and YYREEE (reference sequence). V lost 4 bases and J lost 6; bases outside the gene matches: 9. The CDR3 runs 15 residues.